Listed below are T cell receptor beta chains from one sample, sequenced in a study of T cells after posttransplantation cyclophosphamide. Profiling relied on immunoSEQ multiplex PCR, and the TCRdb table lists in-frame clones only, not all of them. The sample holds roughly 35,000 clones, and no clone turns up only once. Sequencing used PBMCs. The receptors stem from a woman aged 45-60 years in good health and a related stem cell transplant donor. Each CDR3 is given with its conserved first and last residue. Each record gives: J gene, clone size, V gene, D gene, CDR3 DNA, CDR3 protein. The D gene is left open where the match is weak. Where a row states a size, it is once, few, many or the class of an expanded clone; other rows omit it.

TRBJ1-2,few,TRBV18,-,TGTGCCAGCTCAATCGGCCCAGGAGCTAACTATGGCTACACCTTC,CASSIGPGANYGYTF
TRBJ1-1,many,TRBV4-1,-,TGCACCAGCAGCCAAAGGGCGGGGAACACTGAAGCTTTCTTT,CTSSQRAGNTEAFF
TRBJ2-5,-,TRBV5-4,-,TGTGCCAGCAGCCGAACTTCCCAGACCCAGTACTTC,CASSRTSQTQYF
TRBJ2-3,many,TRBV18,TRBD2,TGTGCCAGCTCACCCCGTTCCGCGGGAGGGAGCACAGATACGCAGTATTTT,CASSPRSAGGSTDTQYF
TRBJ1-2,many,TRBV18,-,TGTGCCAGCTCACCGGTGGAGGGGCTTAACTATGGCTACACCTTC,CASSPVEGLNYGYTF
TRBJ1-4,many,TRBV7-8,TRBD1,TGTGCCAGCACCAAGGACAGGTGGCTGTTTTTT,CASTKDRWLFF
TRBJ1-1,many,TRBV10-3,-,TGTGCCATCAGGGCTTCGGGGATGAACACTGAAGCTTTCTTT,CAIRASGMNTEAFF
TRBJ2-7,many,TRBV5-6,TRBD2,TGTGCCAGCAGCTGGGGGACTAGCGGGTACGAGCAGTACTTC,CASSWGTSGYEQYF
TRBJ2-1,many,TRBV30,TRBD2,TGTGCCTGGAGTGTGTCCGGGACTAGTTACGAGTTCTTC,CAWSVSGTSYEFF
TRBJ2-2,many,TRBV5-1,-,TGCGCCAGCAGCCCGAGGTGGCAGGGAGTCACCGGGGAGCTGTTTTTT,CASSPRWQGVTGELFF
TRBJ1-3,many,TRBV7-6,-,TGTGCCAGTAGCCCTACAGGGAGCTCGGCCGGAAACACCATATATTTT,CASSPTGSSAGNTIYF
TRBJ2-3,few,TRBV13,TRBD2,TGTGCCAGCAGCTTAGGAGTCGGACTAGCGGACATCACAGATACGCAGTATTTT,CASSLGVGLADITDTQYF
TRBJ1-5,many,TRBV2,-,TGTGCCAGCAGAGGAACAACAGGGCGCAATCAGCCCCAGCATTTT,CASRGTTGRNQPQHF
TRBJ1-5,many,TRBV19,-,TGTGCCAGTAGTCCCGGGGGGCCCCAGCATTTT,CASSPGGPQHF
TRBJ2-6,many,TRBV7-9,-,TGTGCCAGCAGCCCAGGGGTTGGGGCCAACGTCCTGACTTTC,CASSPGVGANVLTF
TRBJ1-1,many,TRBV6-5,-,TGTGCCAGCAGTCACCGGGGGACTGAAGCTTTCTTT,CASSHRGTEAFF
TRBJ1-1,many,TRBV6-5,-,TGTGCCAGCAGTTACTCGAGCTTGAGGGGGAACACTGAAGCTTTCTTT,CASSYSSLRGNTEAFF
TRBJ1-1,many,TRBV20-1,-,TGCAGTGCTAGAGATACTCTTGAAGCTTTCTTT,CSARDTLEAFF
TRBJ2-3,many,TRBV19,-,TGTGCCAGTAGTATGATGACAGCAGATACGCAGTATTTT,CASSMMTADTQYF
TRBJ2-6,many,TRBV2,-,TGTGCCAGCAGTACAGACAGGATTTGGGAGGCCTCTGGGGCCAACGTCCTGACTTTC,CASSTDRIWEASGANVLTF
TRBJ2-3,-,TRBV7-8,-,TGTGCCAGCAGCTTAAGGGATACGCAGTATTTT,CASSLRDTQYF
TRBJ1-2,-,TRBV7-3,-,TGTGCCAGCAGCTTATATAGGGTTACTAACTATGGCTACACCTTC,CASSLYRVTNYGYTF
TRBJ2-7,many,TRBV19,-,TGTGCCAGTAGTCCCAAGCCTCGTTTTGAGCAGTACTTC,CASSPKPRFEQYF
TRBJ1-4,many,TRBV5-4,TRBD1,TGTGCCAGCAGCTTGACAGGGGATGCAACTAATGAAAAACTGTTTTTT,CASSLTGDATNEKLFF
TRBJ2-5,-,TRBV9,-,TGTGCCAGCAGCGTTCAATCCCATCAAGGGGTTGGGGAGACCCAGTACTTC,CASSVQSHQGVGETQYF
TRBJ1-1,many,TRBV6-5,-,TGTGCCAGCAGTTACTCCAGCGATGGATCTGAAGCTTTCTTT,CASSYSSDGSEAFF
TRBJ1-1,many,TRBV7-2,-,TGTGCCAGCAGCTACTGGGGCCAATCTGAAGCTTTCTTT,CASSYWGQSEAFF
TRBJ2-3,-,TRBV12-3/TRBV12-4,TRBD2,TGTGCCAGCAGTTCATCAGGGACTAGCGGGTCCCGCACAGATACGCAGTATTTT,CASSSSGTSGSRTDTQYF
TRBJ2-5,many,TRBV12-3/TRBV12-4,-,TGTGCCAGCAGTTTTGGCGTGAGCGGCAGGTCGGAGACCCAGTACTTC,CASSFGVSGRSETQYF
TRBJ2-7,many,TRBV27,-,TGTGCCAGCAGTTTCCGGGTGGGCGAGCAGTACTTC,CASSFRVGEQYF